The rows below give T cell receptor beta chains drawn from one sample of a study of T-cell memory formation after mild COVID-19. TCRdb itself ran the 5' RACE reads through MiXCR, one entry per CDR3 protein. This sample has about 150,000 distinct CDR3 sequences; approximately 25% occur once, and the top ten carry approximately 24%. Sequences were obtained from PBMCs or a T cell subset sorted from them (not recorded which). These receptor sequences come from an adult woman who had mild COVID-19 (a few samples of this study predate the infection). Cell type and time point are not known. Each CDR3 is given with its conserved first and last residue. The order of the fields is D gene, V gene, CDR3 protein. A D gene is named only where the DNA matches it firmly.

>TRBD2|TRBV10-2
CASRHDSGGGTIGQFF
>NA|TRBV7-9
CASSPRTAPNEQYF
>NA|TRBV9
CASSARDVSYEQYF
>NA|TRBV12-3/TRBV12-4
CASSLSILGRKREAQYF
>NA|TRBV7-9
CASSNKLNTEAFF
>NA|TRBV24-1
CATSDRDSYEQYF
>NA|TRBV12-3/TRBV12-4
CASSFGFAYEQYF
>NA|TRBV6-6
CASSYGERYNEQFF
>NA|TRBV4-1
CASSQAWGGQSQHF
>NA|TRBV20-1
CSAREEGSYNEQFF
>TRBD2|TRBV7-6
CASSTRTSGSFLGNEQFF
>NA|TRBV9
CASSLDSEAFF
>NA|TRBV12-3/TRBV12-4
CASSLSGYNQPQHF
>NA|TRBV5-1
CASSLYPHEAFF
>TRBD2|TRBV29-1
CSVAFSASGSFSYEQYF
>NA|TRBV27
CASSFGGGQPQHF
>NA|TRBV19
CASSIISSGANVLTF
>NA|TRBV20-1
CSATDSLSQSYEQYF
>TRBD1|TRBV11-3
CASSLTGTGGDEQYF
>NA|TRBV7-7
CASSLAATVSRDEQFF
>NA|TRBV9
CASSVEGGGHEQYF
>NA|TRBV12-3/TRBV12-4
CASTNRASTDTQYF
>NA|TRBV24-1
CATSENSYSNQPQHF
>TRBD1|TRBV12-3/TRBV12-4
CASSFEGALYRYTF
>NA|TRBV6-5
CASSYSGGVNEQFF
>TRBD1|TRBV12-3/TRBV12-4
CASSETGDDYGYTF
>NA|TRBV7-9
CASSLGQVTEAFF
>NA|TRBV29-1
CSSDGGVAGDTQYF
>NA|TRBV29-1
CSVEAEINEQFF
>NA|TRBV27
CASSSGSGILAKNIQYF
>NA|TRBV4-2
CASSQDDGSSYEQYF
>NA|TRBV24-1
CATSDLDGYTF
>NA|TRBV28
CASSFIQIRRNTEAFF
>NA|TRBV7-8
CASSPLVVAAQETQYF
>NA|TRBV27
CASSPGVGANVLTF
>NA|TRBV12-3/TRBV12-4
CASSFTGAGELFF
>NA|TRBV7-9
CASSPPTAYGYTF
>NA|TRBV2
CASSPGQRFSEQYF
>NA|TRBV6-5
CASAQGWGTEAFF
>TRBD2|TRBV29-1
CSAGTSVINEQFF